These T cell receptor beta chains were read from a single sample in a study of T cells in Graves' hyperthyroidism and ophthalmopathy. TCRdb re-called the multiplex PCR reads with MiXCR, one entry per CDR3 protein. The sample holds 450,000 to 600,000 distinct CDR3 sequences, less than 20% seen once. The source material was blood. The origin of the receptors is a man aged 40-49 years with Graves' ophthalmopathy. Each CDR3 is given with its conserved first and last residue. The order of the fields is J gene, D gene, V gene, CDR3 protein. A D gene is named only where the DNA matches it firmly.

>TRBJ1-1|-|TRBV20-1
CSARPPGYGANTEAFF
>TRBJ2-5|-|TRBV5-1
CASSLGPSGEGETQYF
>TRBJ2-7|TRBD2|TRBV20-1
CSALAGGPPEQYF
>TRBJ2-7|TRBD2|TRBV20-1
CSARDFRTSGDEQYF
>TRBJ2-3|TRBD2|TRBV2
CASSSNTPTSGSTDTQYF
>TRBJ2-3|TRBD2|TRBV6-2/TRBV6-3
CASSLLAVRDTQYF
>TRBJ1-5|TRBD1|TRBV28
CASSLSDRGLDQPQHF
>TRBJ2-3|-|TRBV30
CAWSVRRGGADTQYF
>TRBJ2-2|-|TRBV11-2
CASSSGIRSGGPNTGELFF
>TRBJ1-2|-|TRBV29-1
CSVEVGYYGYTF
>TRBJ1-2|TRBD1|TRBV6-1
CASSESLDRGSYGYTF
>TRBJ2-5|TRBD2|TRBV3-1
CASSQDWSGGPPNQETQYF
>TRBJ2-5|TRBD1|TRBV29-1
CSVEVVDREQETQYF
>TRBJ1-2|TRBD1|TRBV19
CASSTGAWDYGYTF